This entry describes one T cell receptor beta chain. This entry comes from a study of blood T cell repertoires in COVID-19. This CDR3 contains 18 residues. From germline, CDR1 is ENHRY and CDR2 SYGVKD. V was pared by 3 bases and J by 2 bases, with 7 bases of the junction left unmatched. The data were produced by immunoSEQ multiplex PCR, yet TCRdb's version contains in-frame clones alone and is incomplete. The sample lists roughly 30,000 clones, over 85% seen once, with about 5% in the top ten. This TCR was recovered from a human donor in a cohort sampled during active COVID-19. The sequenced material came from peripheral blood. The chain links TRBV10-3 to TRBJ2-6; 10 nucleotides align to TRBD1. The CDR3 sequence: CAISDRQGAYTGANVLTF. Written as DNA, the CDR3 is TGTGCCATCAGTGATCGACAGGGGGCTTATACTGGGGCCAACGTCCTGACTTTC.